This entry lists 9 T cell receptor beta chains sequenced from one sample in a study of T-cell memory formation after mild COVID-19. TCRdb reanalysed the 5' RACE reads using MiXCR and keeps one entry per CDR3 protein. The sample lists 300,000 to 350,000 distinct CDR3 sequences, roughly a fifth occurring once. Sequencing was done on a sample of PBMCs or a T cell subset sorted from them (not recorded which). The receptors come from a young man who had mild COVID-19 (a few samples of this study predate the infection). Cell type and time point are not known.

The chain employs TRBV7-3 and TRBJ1-1; D gene unclear. In germline, CDR1 is SGHTA, CDR2 FQGTGA. The CDR3 totals 13 residues. Trimming took off 3 bases at V and 3 bases at J, with 8 bases between the two ends. CDR3 region: CASSFSGYTEAFF. The CDR3 coding sequence is TGTGCCAGCAGCTTCTCGGGGTACACTGAAGCTTTCTTT.

The J gene is TRBJ2-1, the V gene TRBV4-3; D not resolved. This CDR3 is built from 15 residues. CDR1 and CDR2 from the germline V gene are LGHNA and YSLEER. The ends were cut back, 4 bases at V and 4 bases at J, with 14 bases in the middle. DNA for the CDR3: TGCGCCAGCAGCCGACTCAACGAACTGTACAATGAGCAGTTCTTC. It specifies CASSRLNELYNEQFF.

The V call is TRBV6-1, the J call TRBJ1-5; possible D gene TRBD1, 5 bases. V was shortened by 4 bases and J by 0 bases, with 10 bases between the two germline ends. The V gene's germline CDR1 is MNHNS and CDR2 SASEGT. The CDR3 has 15 amino acids. CDR3 amino acids: CASSVGQTSNQPQHF. The CDR3 DNA reads as TGTGCCAGCAGTGTGGGGCAGACTAGCAATCAGCCCCAGCATTTT.

This rearrangement joins TRBV7-8 to TRBJ2-7; D is perhaps TRBD1 or TRBD2 (5 bases each). From germline, CDR1 is SGHVS and CDR2 FQNEAQ. CDR3 length equals 13 residues. Trimming took off 4 bases at V and 2 bases at J, with 9 bases between the two ends. The CDR3 spells CASSWRGAYEQYF. CDR3 sequence (DNA): TGTGCCAGCAGCTGGAGAGGGGCCTACGAGCAGTACTTC.

This clonotype was counted ten times or more. CDR3 sequence (DNA): TGCGCCAGCAGCCCCTTACAGGGAGAAGATACGCAGTATTTT. Encoded protein: CASSPLQGEDTQYF. V is TRBV5-1 and J is TRBJ2-3; possibly TRBD1 for D (6 bases). This CDR3 spans 14 amino acids. Trimming took off 4 bases at V and 5 bases at J, with 14 bases between the two ends. Per germline, CDR1 SGHRS and CDR2 YFSETQ.

The chain carries TRBV5-6 and TRBJ2-1, with D perhaps matching TRBD1 or TRBD2 (5 bases each). The V end was cut by 3 bases, the J end by 9 bases, with 16 bases between. Germline CDR1 and CDR2: SGHDT and YYEEEE. This CDR3 comprises 14 residues. In DNA, the CDR3 is TGTGCCAGCAGCTCGGGACCGGCCAAGGGTGAGCAGTTCTTC. Amino acid sequence: CASSSGPAKGEQFF.

V and J are TRBV14 and TRBJ2-3; 10 bases are shared with TRBD2. The CDR3 length is 14 residues. CDR1 and CDR2 from the germline V gene are SGHDN and FVKESK. With V trimmed by 6 bases and J by 8 bases, 8 bases remained unmatched. The CDR3 region has the DNA TGTGCCAGCAGTCTTAGCGGGGGGATTGGTACGCAGTATTTT. Translation: CASSLSGGIGTQYF.

This clonotype was counted a few times. This chain uses TRBV11-2 with TRBJ1-1; TRBD1 might be the D (6 bases). In germline, CDR1 is SGHAT, CDR2 FQNNGV. Between the trimmed V and J ends, which lost 1 base and 0 bases, there was a span of 12 bases. The CDR3 runs 16 residues. CDR3 sequence reads: CASSLGWGHLNTEAFF. The CDR3 region has the DNA TGTGCCAGCAGCTTAGGGTGGGGACACTTGAACACTGAAGCTTTCTTT.

This clonotype was seen more than once but under ten times. V is TRBV29-1 and J is TRBJ1-2; a weak D match, TRBD1 (6 bases). CDR3 size: 11 residues. Germline-derived CDR1 and CDR2 are SQVTM and ANQGSEA. Between the trimmed V and J ends, which lost 3 bases and 8 bases, there was a span of 10 bases. The DNA for the CDR3 is TGCAGCGTTGACAGGGGAGGGGGCTACACCTTC. Protein sequence: CSVDRGGGYTF.